The sequence of this T cell receptor (beta chain) was determined in a study of shared T cell receptors in the human thymus. V shed 5 bases and J shed 4 bases, with 11 bases lying between them. Per the germline V gene, CDR1 is SGHAT and CDR2 is FQNNGV. CDR3 length: 13 residues. Repertoires were generated with immunoSEQ multiplex PCR, while TCRdb's copy carries only in-frame clones and drops some. The sample consists of 700,000 or so clones, approximately 85% of them appearing once. These data also formed part of another study, on human thymus T cells.

The sample consisted of thymocytes. The chain carries TRBV11-2 and TRBJ1-1; D call uncertain. This clonotype was obtained from a girl under two years old with a congenital heart defect. The CDR3 coding sequence is TGTGCCAGCAGCCCTCGGGAGGGCACTGAAGCTTTCTTT. Residues: CASSPREGTEAFF.